The 19 T cell receptor beta chains listed next were all sequenced from one sample in a study of CD8+ T cells in alopecia areata. Documented treatment: oral pan-JAK inhibitor, 5-10 mg twice daily. As part of sample collection, lesional scalp punch biopsies and peripheral blood were taken from alopecia areata patients. RNA was isolated and reverse transcribed to cDNA, the sequencing template. Generated by immunoSEQ multiplex PCR, the TCRdb table keeps only in-frame clones and is missing some. Among 10,000 to 15,000 clones listed, about 65% were seen once. The sample here was skin, taken at week 4, from a patient treated with tofacitinib. The receptor set was obtained from a human donor with alopecia areata.

This clone is judged medium-sized (0.01 to 0.1%). The gene calls are TRBV19 and TRBJ1-4, with D possibly matching TRBD1 (6 bases). Looked up from germline, CDR1 is LNHDA and CDR2 is SQIVND (reference sequence). The V and J ends lost 6 bases and 8 bases respectively, with 16 bases between them. CDR3 length: 14 amino acids. In DNA form, the CDR3 reads TGTGCCAGTAGGTTGCAGGGGCTAGAAGAAAAACTGTTTTTT. Its translation: CASRLQGLEEKLFF.

This rearrangement joins TRBV6-1 to TRBJ1-1, with no clear D. V was cut by 5 bases and J by 5 bases, with 15 bases left in between. The CDR3 is 14 residues long. Per the germline V gene, CDR1 is MNHNS and CDR2 is SASEGT. The CDR3 region is CASSPAVRPTEAFF. The CDR3 DNA sequence: TGTGCCAGCAGTCCGGCTGTCCGGCCAACTGAAGCTTTCTTT.

For the CDR3, the DNA is TGTGCCAGCAGTACCGGGACAGGGCCTACCGGGGAGCTGTTTTTT. It yields the protein CASSTGTGPTGELFF. J is TRBJ2-2 and V is TRBV5-4; 9 bases align to TRBD1. The CDR3 consists of 15 residues. V lost 5 bases and J lost 5; bases outside the gene matches: 7. Germline V gene sequence: CDR1 SGHNT, CDR2 YYREEE (reference sequence). Full variable domain (remainder filled in from reference TRBV5-4 and TRBJ2-2): ETGVTQSPTHLIKTRGQQVTLRCSSQSGHNTVSWYQQALGQGPQFIFQYYREEENGRGNFPPRFSGLQFPNYSSELNVNALELDDSALYLCASSTGTGPTGELFFGEGSRLTVL.

The rearrangement links TRBV10-2 to TRBJ1-6; D not resolved. This CDR3 spans 14 amino acids. The ends were cut back, 3 bases at V and 8 bases at J, with 11 bases in the middle. From germline, CDR1 is WSHSY and CDR2 SAAADI. The CDR3 protein is CASSEGGSYSPLHF. In DNA, the CDR3 is TGCGCCAGCAGTGAAGGAGGCAGTTATTCACCCCTCCACTTT.

A single count supports this clone. The chain carries TRBV4-1 and TRBJ1-1; D is ambiguous. The germline V gene has CDR1 MGHRA and CDR2 YSYEKL. The CDR3 length is 14 residues. V lost 2 bases, J lost 7 bases, and 14 bases lay in between. Here the CDR3 DNA reads TGCGCCAGCAGCCAACCCTTGAGAGGGTTTGAAGCTTTCTTT. Translating gives CASSQPLRGFEAFF.

This clone was seen a handful of times. V and J are TRBV2 and TRBJ2-7, with TRBD2 matching over 7 bases. Germline CDR1 is SNHLY and CDR2 is FYNNEI. Trimming removed 4 bases from V and 6 bases from J; junction bases left unmatched: 3. The CDR3 has 12 residues. The CDR3 DNA reads TGTGCCAGCAGTGGGACTAGTCGCGAGCAGTACTTC. Its translation is CASSGTSREQYF.

A remark on this clone: A read error may produce the germline difference seen at one junction end. Other DNA sequences of this sample code for an identical CDR3. The genes are TRBV12-5 and TRBJ1-5, with no clear D. Germline CDR1 LGHNT, CDR2 FRNRAP. CDR3 length: 14 residues. CDR3 nucleotides: TGTGCGAGTGGGAGGACGGACCCGAATCAGCCCCAGCATTTT. This encodes CASGRTDPNQPQHF.

The chain links TRBV5-1 to TRBJ2-3; 8 nucleotides align to TRBD2. Germline V CDR1 and CDR2: SGHRS, YFSETQ. This CDR3 has 15 residues. Trimming removed 0 bases from V and 9 bases from J; junction bases left unmatched: 9. The CDR3 here is CASSLGSGGDGTQYF. CDR3 DNA sequence: TGCGCCAGCAGCTTGGGAAGCGGGGGCGACGGGACGCAGTATTTT.

This clone was seen a handful of times. This sequence joins TRBV15 and TRBJ2-7, with D perhaps TRBD2 (7 bases). Trimming took off 3 bases at V and 6 bases at J, with 18 bases between the two ends. CDR3 length equals 15 residues. Per germline, CDR1 LNHNV and CDR2 YYDKDF (reference sequence). The CDR3 bases are TGTGCCACCAGCAGGTCGGGGGGCCTACCCCTCGAGCAGTACTTC. It yields the protein CATSRSGGLPLEQYF.

The chain combines TRBV6-5 with TRBJ2-3; perhaps TRBD1 as D (6 bases). Germline CDR1 reads MNHEY; CDR2 reads SVGAGI. The V gene lost 0 bases and the J gene lost 9 bases, with 16 bases spanning the gap. The CDR3 is made up of 15 amino acids. CDR3 bases: TGTGCCAGCAGTTACTCTACGGACAGCGAAGGGACGCAGTATTTT. This translates into CASSYSTDSEGTQYF.

V gene TRBV5-1 combines with J gene TRBJ2-2, with 7 bases aligning to TRBD1. J lost 2 bases, V lost 6 bases, and 10 bases had no gene match. In germline, CDR1 is SGHRS, CDR2 YFSETQ. The CDR3 contains 16 residues. This CDR3 is CASTTQGTANTGELFF. In DNA form, the CDR3 reads TGCGCCAGCACCACGCAAGGGACAGCAAACACCGGGGAGCTGTTTTTT.

The chain uses TRBV5-4 and TRBJ2-5; the D gene is possibly TRBD1 (6 bases). Germline V lookup: CDR1 SGHNT, CDR2 YYREEE (reference sequence). V was cut by 0 bases and J by 1 base, with 13 bases left in between. This CDR3 region has 16 residues. The DNA of the CDR3 is TGTGCCAGCAGCTTGGGGGGGCGGTCACTCCAAGAGACCCAGTACTTC. The encoded protein is CASSLGGRSLQETQYF. The whole variable domain, remainder taken from reference TRBV5-4 and TRBJ2-5, is ETGVTQSPTHLIKTRGQQVTLRCSSQSGHNTVSWYQQALGQGPQFIFQYYREEENGRGNFPPRFSGLQFPNYSSELNVNALELDDSALYLCASSLGGRSLQETQYFGPGTRLLVL.

This sequence joins TRBV27 and TRBJ1-2; D is possibly TRBD1 (6 bases). Germline CDR1 is MNHEY and CDR2 is SMNVEV (reference sequence). V gave up 2 bases and J gave up 3 bases, with 10 bases separating them. The CDR3 length is 14 residues. CDR3 nucleotide sequence: TGTGCCAGCAGTTTAAACAGGGAGTACTATGGCTACACCTTC. Translating gives CASSLNREYYGYTF.

The rearrangement uses TRBV7-9 and TRBJ2-5; D remains unclear. CDR1 and CDR2 from the germline V gene are SEHNR and FQNEAQ (reference sequence). This CDR3 is 16 amino acids long. Trimming left V 4 bases short and J 1 base short, with 16 bases between. The CDR3 DNA reads TGTGCCAGCAGCTCGTCGAATCAAGGTATCCAAGAGACCCAGTACTTC. Translated: CASSSSNQGIQETQYF. The full variable domain, in which reference TRBV7-9 and TRBJ2-5 provide the parts outside the CDR3, is DTGVSQNPRHKITKRGQNVTFRCDPISEHNRLYWYRQTLGQGPEFLTYFQNEAQLEKSRLLSDRFSAERPKGSFSTLEIQRTEQGDSAMYLCASSSSNQGIQETQYFGPGTRLLVL.

The rearrangement uses TRBV18 and TRBJ2-3; either TRBD1 or TRBD2 may fit D (6 bases each). Per germline, CDR1 KGHSH and CDR2 LQKENI. Trimming pared 2 bases from V and 0 bases from J, leaving 9 bases between. This CDR3 is 15 amino acids long. CDR3 DNA sequence: TGTGCCAGCTCACCAACAGGGACTAGCACAGATACGCAGTATTTT. This encodes CASSPTGTSTDTQYF.

This clone was seen just once. A far larger clone differs by one base, so this is likely a read error. The sample has other DNA sequences that encode this CDR3 too. This chain joins TRBV6-5 and TRBJ2-2; the D gene could be TRBD1 or TRBD2 (7 bases each). The CDR3 is 14 amino acids. Germline assignment: CDR1 MNHEY and CDR2 SVGAGI. CDR3 loop: CARRGGINTGELFF. In nucleotides, the CDR3 is TGTGCCCGCAGGGGGGGGATCAACACCGGGGAGCTGTTTTTT.

The V call is TRBV7-9, the J call TRBJ1-2; D is possibly TRBD1 (6 bases). The germline V gene has CDR1 SEHNR and CDR2 FQNEAQ (reference sequence). The CDR3 spans 16 residues. V was cut by 3 bases and J by 1 base, with 15 bases left in between. CDR3: CASSFPTGHHNYGYTF. Written as DNA, the CDR3 is TGTGCCAGCAGCTTTCCTACGGGACACCATAACTATGGCTACACCTTC.

V usage is TRBV4-3 and J usage is TRBJ2-4; D unclear. Trimming pared 0 bases from V and 5 bases from J, leaving 8 bases between. The V gene's germline CDR1 is LGHNA and CDR2 YSLEER. The CDR3 has 14 amino acids. This CDR3 reads CASSQDLAQNIQYF. The CDR3 coding sequence is TGCGCCAGCAGCCAAGATTTGGCCCAAAACATTCAGTACTTC.

The chain joins TRBV14 to TRBJ2-2; 7 bases are shared with TRBD1. V lost 2 bases, J lost 6 bases, and 9 bases stayed unmatched. The CDR3 loop spans 16 amino acids. Looked up from germline, CDR1 is SGHDN and CDR2 is FVKESK. The CDR3 DNA sequence: TGTGCCAGCAGCCAACTACAGGGGAATACCGCCGGGGAGCTGTTTTTT. Protein sequence: CASSQLQGNTAGELFF.